These 28 T cell receptor beta chains came from one sample sequenced in a study of shared clonotypes between healthy human individuals. Profiled with immunoSEQ multiplex PCR; TCRdb holds only in-frame clones, not every one. The data show approximately 1,000,000 clones, with about 80% seen just once and under 0.65% held by the top ten. Sequenced input: memory CD4+ T cells from PBMCs. Regarding subset: CD45RA-negative fraction. These receptors were obtained from a man between 18 and 29 years old in good health. Some clones in this sample may be carry-over from other donors' samples.

This clone was counted a single time. The chain joins TRBV27 to TRBJ2-6; 9 bases match TRBD2. Germline V gene sequence: CDR1 MNHEY, CDR2 SMNVEV (reference sequence). Trimming took 5 bases from V and 2 from J; bases not matched to a gene: 10. This CDR3 contains 18 residues. The CDR3 sequence is CASSPTGLARAGANVLTF. The DNA for the CDR3 is TGTGCCAGCAGTCCAACGGGACTAGCACGGGCTGGGGCCAACGTCCTGACTTTC.

Comments on this clone: A read error is possible here, since a much larger clone lies one base away. The same CDR3 arises from other DNA sequences in this sample as well. This chain uses TRBV7-2 with TRBJ1-2; D ambiguous. Germline V CDR1 and CDR2: SGHTA, FQGNSA. The CDR3 loop spans 12 amino acids. The germline V and J ends were trimmed by 0 bases and 4 bases, with 3 bases remaining between them. The CDR3 nucleotides are TGTGCCAGCAGCTTAGCGGGCTATGGCTACACCTTC. Protein product: CASSLAGYGYTF.

J is TRBJ1-6 and V is TRBV2; unclear D gene. In germline, CDR1 is SNHLY, CDR2 FYNNEI. This CDR3 comprises 11 residues. V gave up 6 bases and J gave up 6 bases, with 3 bases separating them. CDR3 sequence: CASRTNSPLHF. The CDR3 bases are TGTGCCAGCAGAACTAATTCACCCCTCCACTTT.

The chain has TRBV11-3 and TRBJ2-3, with D unclear. Trimming cost V 5 bases and J 4 bases, with 10 bases left between them. Looked up from germline, CDR1 is SGHNT and CDR2 is YENEEA. The CDR3 totals 13 residues. CDR3 sequence: CASSKEDSDTQYF. CDR3 in DNA: TGTGCCAGCAGCAAAGAAGATTCAGATACGCAGTATTTT.

A few counts support this clone. The chain couples TRBV27 to TRBJ1-2, with D unresolved. Germline lookup yields CDR1 MNHEY and CDR2 SMNVEV (reference sequence). The CDR3 sequence is 13 residues long. V gave up 4 bases and J gave up 4 bases, with 10 bases separating them. CDR3 sequence: CASSSWTAYGYTF. Here the CDR3 DNA reads TGTGCCAGCAGTTCCTGGACGGCCTATGGCTACACCTTC.

The gene calls are TRBV28 and TRBJ2-2; D possibly corresponds to TRBD2 (5 bases). The CDR3 consists of 18 residues. With 8 bases removed from V and 1 base from J, the gap between germline ends came to 23 bases. Germline V gives CDR1 MDHEN, CDR2 SYDVKM. The CDR3 bases are TGTGCCAGCTTTGGGGATCCTCCATTCCGGGAGAACACCGGGGAGCTGTTTTTT. Protein sequence: CASFGDPPFRENTGELFF.

The rearrangement links TRBV7-3 to TRBJ2-3, with 8 positions matching TRBD1. V shed 5 bases, J shed 2 bases, and the junction held 9 bases outside the gene matches. Germline-derived CDR1 and CDR2 are SGHTA and FQGTGA. This CDR3 region has 16 residues. The CDR3 spells CASSLGQGAPTDTQYF. CDR3 DNA: TGTGCCAGCAGCCTAGGTCAGGGGGCCCCCACAGATACGCAGTATTTT.

The chain carries TRBV14 and TRBJ1-4; TRBD1 agrees at 7 bases. Germline V CDR1 and CDR2: SGHDN, FVKESK. The CDR3 totals 14 residues. With V trimmed by 4 bases and J by 4 bases, 3 bases remained unmatched. CDR3 DNA: TGTGCCAGCAGCCCGGGACAGAATAATGAAAAACTGTTTTTT. It codes for CASSPGQNNEKLFF.

This clone was seen repeatedly, ten times or more. The chain carries TRBV4-1 and TRBJ2-7, with D unclear. The CDR3 spans 13 residues. The germline V and J ends were trimmed by 0 bases and 2 bases, with 5 bases remaining between them. CDR1 and CDR2 from the germline V gene are MGHRA and YSYEKL. The CDR3 coding sequence is TGCGCCAGCAGCCAAGAGGCGACCTACGAGCAGTACTTC. Its translation is CASSQEATYEQYF.

The chain couples TRBV28 to TRBJ1-2; D is unclear. The CDR3 is 12 residues long. CDR1 and CDR2 from the germline V gene are MDHEN and SYDVKM. The germline V and J ends were trimmed by 3 bases and 8 bases, with 10 bases remaining between them. CDR3 in DNA: TGTGCCAGCAGTTTTCTGATCGGGGGCTACACCTTC. It yields the protein CASSFLIGGYTF.

The genes are TRBV29-1 and TRBJ2-7, with 7 nucleotides matching TRBD2. The CDR3 runs to 14 residues. V shed 6 bases and J 2 bases; nucleotides not matched to a gene: 10. The germline V gene has CDR1 SQVTM and CDR2 ANQGSEA. Here the CDR3 reads CSVGEALATYEQYF. In DNA form, the CDR3 reads TGCAGCGTGGGGGAGGCACTAGCGACCTACGAGCAGTACTTC.

The chain recombines TRBV6-5 with TRBJ2-1; 7 nucleotides line up with TRBD1. This CDR3 is 12 amino acids long. Germline CDR1 MNHEY, CDR2 SVGAGI. Germline trimming cut 6 bases from V and 7 bases from J; bases unmatched to any gene: 3. The CDR3: CASRVQGNEQFF. CDR3 nucleotide sequence: TGTGCCAGCAGAGTACAGGGGAATGAGCAGTTCTTC.

A word on this clone: A much larger clonotype is one base distant, so this may be a read error. This chain connects TRBV5-5 to TRBJ2-7; possible D gene TRBD2, 5 bases. Trimming took off 4 bases at V and 4 bases at J, with 6 bases between the two ends. Germline CDR1 and CDR2: SGHKS and YYEKEE (reference sequence). This CDR3 has 11 amino acids. For the CDR3, the DNA is TGTGCCAGCAGCCGGGGTTACGAGCAGTACTTC. Its translation: CASSRGYEQYF.

The chain combines TRBV2 with TRBJ1-1; TRBD1 is a possible D gene (6 bases). Trimming stripped 4 bases from V and 7 bases from J, with 13 bases between. Germline V gene data show CDR1 as SNHLY and CDR2 as FYNNEI. The CDR3 contains 13 residues. CDR3 region: CASSAHRDDEAFF. The CDR3, as DNA: TGTGCCAGCAGTGCCCACAGGGATGATGAAGCTTTCTTT. The full variable domain, in which reference TRBV2 and TRBJ1-1 provide the parts outside the CDR3, is EPEVTQTPSHQVTQMGQEVILRCVPISNHLYFYWYRQILGQKVEFLVSFYNNEISEKSEIFDDQFSVERPDGSNFTLKIRSTKLEDSAMYFCASSAHRDDEAFFGQGTRLTVV.

The chain links TRBV5-6 to TRBJ2-7, with D uncertain. The V gene's germline CDR1 is SGHDT and CDR2 YYEEEE. The CDR3 runs 13 residues. With 0 bases removed from V and 6 bases from J, the gap between germline ends came to 10 bases. The CDR3 nucleotides read TGTGCCAGCAGCTTGGGATTGACGGGCGAGCAGTACTTC. Encoded protein: CASSLGLTGEQYF.

The genes are TRBV7-9 and TRBJ1-1; D possibly corresponds to TRBD1 (5 bases). Trimming took 5 bases from V and 0 from J, leaving 13 bases between them. The CDR3 is made up of 15 amino acids. Germline values: CDR1 SEHNR, CDR2 FQNEAQ (reference sequence). The CDR3 coding sequence is TGTGCCAGCAGCGCCACGGGACGGATGAACACTGAAGCTTTCTTT. Its protein product is CASSATGRMNTEAFF.

The V gene is TRBV6-4, the J gene TRBJ2-5, with D uncertain. The CDR3 sequence is 13 residues long. V shed 8 bases and J shed 7 bases, with 17 bases lying between them. The V gene's germline CDR1 is MRHNA and CDR2 SNTAGT. The CDR3 loop reads CASSVDGIGTQYF. The CDR3 bases are TGTGCCAGCTCCGTGGATGGAATCGGGACCCAGTACTTC.

The rearrangement joins TRBV15 to TRBJ1-1; D is ambiguous. V lost 0 bases and J 0 bases, leaving 5 bases between the germline ends. This CDR3 region has 14 residues. The germline CDR1 and CDR2 sequences are LNHNV and YYDKDF (reference sequence). DNA for the CDR3: TGTGCCACCAGCAGAGAGATTATGAACACTGAAGCTTTCTTT. It yields the protein CATSREIMNTEAFF.

J is TRBJ2-3 and V is TRBV19; tentatively, D is TRBD1 (5 bases). The V end was cut by 6 bases, the J end by 0 bases, with 13 bases between. The CDR3 sequence is 15 residues long. Germline V gene data show CDR1 as LNHDA and CDR2 as SQIVND (reference sequence). This CDR3 reads CASRSGFTSTDTQYF. CDR3 in DNA: TGTGCCAGTAGGTCAGGGTTCACTAGCACAGATACGCAGTATTTT.

The chain couples TRBV18 to TRBJ2-1, with D perhaps matching TRBD1 or TRBD2 (5 bases each). The V and J ends lost 7 bases and 9 bases respectively, with 19 bases between them. The CDR3 is made up of 14 amino acids. The germline V gene has CDR1 KGHSH and CDR2 LQKENI. CDR3 DNA: TGTGCCAGCTATCCAACACGGGACGGCGGTGAGCAGTTCTTC. It codes for CASYPTRDGGEQFF.

The chain combines TRBV28 with TRBJ1-2; maybe TRBD1 (6 bases). Germline V lookup: CDR1 MDHEN, CDR2 SYDVKM. The CDR3 loop spans 15 amino acids. The ends were cut back, 7 bases at V and 3 bases at J, with 18 bases in the middle. The CDR3 DNA reads TGTGCCAGCACCTTAGGAGGGGGTCTGCACTATGGCTACACCTTC. Translation: CASTLGGGLHYGYTF.

This clone was detected only a few times. The chain uses TRBV9 and TRBJ2-3; D perhaps matches TRBD2 (5 bases). V lost 1 base and J lost 2, with 8 bases in between. Germline V gives CDR1 SGDLS, CDR2 YYNGEE. The CDR3 has 14 residues. As DNA, the CDR3 is TGTGCCAGCAGCGTAACGGGGTTCACAGATACGCAGTATTTT. It codes for CASSVTGFTDTQYF. Based on the CDR3 plus reference TRBV9 and TRBJ2-3, the full variable domain is DSGVTQTPKHLITATGQRVTLRCSPRSGDLSVYWYQQSLDQGLQFLIQYYNGEERAKGNILERFSAQQFPDLHSELNLSSLELGDSALYFCASSVTGFTDTQYFGPGTRLTVL.

CDR3 sequence: CASSPRGAYEQYF. In DNA form, the CDR3 reads TGCGCCAGCAGCCCCCGGGGGGCCTACGAGCAGTACTTC. This chain connects TRBV4-1 to TRBJ2-7; 7 nucleotides match TRBD2. V shed 4 bases and J 2 bases; nucleotides not matched to a gene: 2. Germline V CDR1 and CDR2: MGHRA, YSYEKL. This CDR3 comprises 13 residues.

The V call is TRBV29-1, the J call TRBJ2-7, with 12 bases fitting TRBD1. Trimming cost V 6 bases and J 5 bases; bases outside gene matches: 8. Germline V CDR1 and CDR2: SQVTM, ANQGSEA. The CDR3 consists of 14 residues. CDR3 loop: CSVLSGQGADEQYF. The CDR3 region has the DNA TGCAGCGTACTATCGGGACAGGGGGCCGACGAGCAGTACTTC.

Comments on this clone: Other DNA sequences in this specimen translate into the identical CDR3. The V gene is TRBV9, the J gene TRBJ2-2; no firm D call. V lost 4 bases and J 0 bases, leaving 7 bases between the germline ends. The CDR3 sequence is 14 residues long. Looked up from germline, CDR1 is SGDLS and CDR2 is YYNGEE. The CDR3 DNA is TGTGCCAGCAGCCCACGAACGAACACCGGGGAGCTGTTTTTT. Amino acids: CASSPRTNTGELFF.

Concerning this clone itself: Other DNA sequences in the sample encode the same CDR3. This sequence joins TRBV28 and TRBJ2-7, with D hard to call. V shed 4 bases and J shed 4 bases, with 5 bases lying between them. Germline V gene sequence: CDR1 MDHEN, CDR2 SYDVKM. CDR3 length: 11 amino acids. CDR3 nucleotides: TGTGCCAGCAGTTCCCGGTACGAGCAGTACTTC. Translation gives CASSSRYEQYF.

V and J are TRBV7-9 and TRBJ2-1; the D call may be TRBD1 or TRBD2 (5 bases each). V lost 5 bases to trimming and J lost 1 base, with 18 bases between them. CDR1 and CDR2 from the germline V gene are SEHNR and FQNEAQ (reference sequence). The CDR3 has 17 amino acids. The CDR3 region is CASSPSREAWSYNEQFF. CDR3 bases: TGTGCCAGCAGCCCTAGCAGGGAAGCGTGGTCCTACAATGAGCAGTTCTTC.

The chain is built from TRBV5-6 and TRBJ1-1; D may be TRBD1 (6 bases). CDR1 SGHDT and CDR2 YYEEEE come from the germline V gene. The CDR3 is 15 residues long. V was pared by 4 bases and J by 1 base, with 14 bases between. For the CDR3, the DNA is TGTGCCAGCAGCGGGGGGCCAGGCCGGAACACTGAAGCTTTCTTT. It codes for CASSGGPGRNTEAFF.